One sample yielded the 29 T cell receptor beta chains listed below, sequenced in a study of blood T cell repertoires in COVID-19. This table comes from immunoSEQ multiplex PCR, and its TCRdb copy is limited to in-frame clones, with some not included. This table has 55,000 to 65,000 clones, roughly four fifths appearing once. The sequenced sample consisted of peripheral blood. The receptor set was obtained from a man aged 60 to 69 with COVID-19, enrolled during active disease.

J is TRBJ1-2 and V is TRBV18; D ambiguous. The CDR3 length is 14 residues. CDR1 KGHSH and CDR2 LQKENI come from the germline V gene. Trimming took off 2 bases at V and 5 bases at J, with 12 bases between the two ends. CDR3 nucleotides: TGTGCCAGCTCACCAGGGCTCGGAAGATATGGCTACACCTTC. Translation gives CASSPGLGRYGYTF.

The V call is TRBV2, the J call TRBJ1-1; D is perhaps TRBD1 (6 bases). This CDR3 has 13 residues. Trimming pared 2 bases from V and 8 bases from J, leaving 12 bases between. Germline CDR1 SNHLY, CDR2 FYNNEI. The CDR3 spells CASSENGQFEAFF. The CDR3 nucleotides are TGTGCCAGCAGTGAAAATGGACAGTTCGAAGCTTTCTTT.

The table lists this clone with many counts. The chain joins TRBV4-3 to TRBJ2-2, with a weak D call TRBD2 (6 bases). Germline V gene sequence: CDR1 LGHNA, CDR2 YSLEER. Trimming removed 1 base at V and 6 bases at J, with 6 bases between. The CDR3 runs to 13 residues. CDR3 sequence: CASSQGEAGELFF. Written as DNA, the CDR3 is TGCGCCAGCAGCCAAGGGGAGGCCGGGGAGCTGTTTTTT.

The chain is built from TRBV7-9 and TRBJ1-3; TRBD1 matches at 7 bases. The germline V gene has CDR1 SEHNR and CDR2 FQNEAQ (reference sequence). The CDR3 loop spans 16 amino acids. The J segment lost 4 bases and the V segment lost 1 base, leaving 7 bases of the junction unmatched. CDR3 residues: CASSLDEGALGNTIYF. In DNA form, the CDR3 reads TGTGCCAGCAGCTTAGACGAGGGGGCTCTCGGAAACACCATATATTTT.

The chain uses TRBV21-1 and TRBJ1-5; the tabulated D call, TRBD1, remains unverified against the DNA. TRBV21-1 represents a pseudogene. The CDR3 runs 15 residues. The CDR3 reads CASSDPNQGNQPQHF. As DNA, the CDR3 is TGTGCCAGCAGCGATCCCAACCAGGGCAATCAGCCCCAGCATTTT.

The chain employs TRBV19 and TRBJ1-5, with TRBD1 matching over 9 bases. The CDR3 runs 16 residues. Losses at the gene ends were 5 bases for V and 1 base for J; bases not matched to a gene: 6. Germline loops: CDR1 LNHDA, CDR2 SQIVND (reference sequence). This CDR3 reads CASSSTGGWSNQPQHF. The DNA of the CDR3 is TGTGCCAGTAGTTCCACAGGGGGCTGGAGCAATCAGCCCCAGCATTTT.

V gene TRBV24-1 combines with J gene TRBJ2-2; 8 bases are a match to TRBD1. The CDR3 length is 13 residues. CDR1 is KGHDR, CDR2 SFDVKD, per germline. V was pared by 7 bases and J by 7 bases, with 4 bases of the junction left unmatched. As DNA, the CDR3 is TGTGCCACCAGCGACAGGGGCCGCGGGGAGCTGTTTTTT. Its protein product is CATSDRGRGELFF.

This clone was seen just once. V is TRBV7-9 and J is TRBJ1-2, with TRBD1 as a possible D gene (5 bases). Between the trimmed V and J ends, which lost 5 bases and 3 bases, there was a span of 10 bases. The CDR3 is made up of 13 amino acids. Germline lookup yields CDR1 SEHNR and CDR2 FQNEAQ (reference sequence). The CDR3 coding sequence is TGTGCCAGCAGCCCCACGGGGGACTATGGCTACACCTTC. This translates into CASSPTGDYGYTF.

This chain links TRBV7-9 with TRBJ2-3, with D possibly matching TRBD2 (5 bases). Trimming pared 2 bases from V and 0 bases from J, leaving 18 bases between. Germline V CDR1 and CDR2: SEHNR, FQNEAQ (reference sequence). The CDR3 is 18 residues long. The CDR3 nucleotides read TGTGCCAGCAGCTTATTAGGGAGTGGCGGACCTAGCACAGATACGCAGTATTTT. Translated: CASSLLGSGGPSTDTQYF.

This chain connects TRBV30 to TRBJ2-7; 10 nucleotides line up with TRBD2. Unmatched junction bases numbered 11, after V lost 5 bases and J lost 4 bases. The V gene's germline CDR1 is GTSNPN and CDR2 SVGIG (reference sequence). The CDR3 extends over 15 amino acids. CDR3 sequence (DNA): TGTGCCTGGGGGGCAGGGGTAGCGGGAGGATACGAGCAGTACTTC. This codes for CAWGAGVAGGYEQYF.

This chain uses TRBV12-2 with TRBJ2-3; the table gives TRBD1 as D, unverified against the DNA. TRBV12-2 represents a pseudogene. This CDR3 spans 13 amino acids. The CDR3 nucleotides are TGTGCAAGTCGCTACTTCCCAGGGGATACGCAGTATTTT. This codes for CASRYFPGDTQYF.

Here the CDR3 reads CASSPPGTLQGRYTEAFF. The CDR3 region has the DNA TGTGCCAGCTCACCACCAGGGACCCTACAGGGGAGGTACACTGAAGCTTTCTTT. This sequence joins TRBV18 and TRBJ1-1, with TRBD1 matching 7 bases. The ends lost 0 bases at V and 3 bases at J; junction bases unmatched: 13. CDR3 size: 18 residues. From germline, CDR1 is KGHSH and CDR2 LQKENI.

The rearrangement joins TRBV13 to TRBJ2-3, with 10 nucleotides matching TRBD2. V lost 7 bases, J lost 3 bases, and 10 bases stayed unmatched. The CDR3 loop spans 16 amino acids. Germline V CDR1 and CDR2: PRHDT, FYEKMQ (reference sequence). The CDR3 region has the DNA TGTGCCAGCAACCGCATCACAGCGGGAGGGACAGATACGCAGTATTTT. It yields the protein CASNRITAGGTDTQYF.

The rearrangement links TRBV18 to TRBJ2-7; 9 bases are a match to TRBD1. Trimming took 0 bases from V and 7 from J; bases not matched to a gene: 7. The CDR3 extends over 15 amino acids. Per the germline V gene, CDR1 is KGHSH and CDR2 is LQKENI. In DNA, the CDR3 is TGTGCCAGCTCACCACCAAACAGGGGGCTGGGAGAGCAGTACTTC. Residues: CASSPPNRGLGEQYF.

The chain recombines TRBV30 with TRBJ2-1; D may be TRBD1 (6 bases). Germline values: CDR1 GTSNPN, CDR2 SVGIG (reference sequence). V was trimmed by 2 bases and J by 5 bases, leaving 7 bases between them. The CDR3 extends over 12 amino acids. The CDR3 loop reads CAWSQGNNEQFF. The CDR3, as DNA: TGTGCCTGGAGTCAGGGGAACAATGAGCAGTTCTTC.

V usage is TRBV11-2 and J usage is TRBJ2-2; no clear D. This CDR3 is 11 amino acids long. Trimming pared 3 bases from V and 9 bases from J, leaving 5 bases between. Germline V CDR1 and CDR2: SGHAT, FQNNGV. Written as DNA, the CDR3 is TGTGCCAGCAGCTTTAGTCGGGAGCTGTTTTTT. As protein: CASSFSRELFF.

The V and J genes are TRBV19 and TRBJ2-1; D might be TRBD2 (6 bases). The CDR3 has 13 amino acids. Germline V CDR1 and CDR2: LNHDA, SQIVND (reference sequence). The V and J ends lost 3 bases and 7 bases respectively, with 10 bases between them. CDR3 in DNA: TGTGCCAGTAGTATTAGCGGAACTAATGAGCAGTTCTTC. This translates into CASSISGTNEQFF.

The rearrangement links TRBV7-2 to TRBJ1-4; 8 nucleotides agree with TRBD1. Trimming cost V 6 bases and J 13 bases; bases outside gene matches: 16. The CDR3 has 15 residues. The germline gives CDR1 SGHTA, CDR2 FQGNSA. Here the CDR3 DNA reads TGTGCCAGCAGTTCAGGGGGCAGTCTTCGGGCAAGACTGTTTTTT. Protein sequence: CASSSGGSLRARLFF.

The count of this clone is one. The chain combines TRBV9 with TRBJ2-3; the match to TRBD2 covers 12 bases. The V segment lost 3 bases and the J segment 5 bases; nucleotides outside the gene matches: 1. The CDR3 is 14 residues long. Germline CDR1 and CDR2: SGDLS and YYNGEE. CDR3: CASSATSGGDTQYF. CDR3 DNA sequence: TGTGCCAGCAGCGCGACTAGCGGGGGAGATACGCAGTATTTT. Combining the CDR3 with reference TRBV9 and TRBJ2-3 gives the whole variable domain DSGVTQTPKHLITATGQRVTLRCSPRSGDLSVYWYQQSLDQGLQFLIQYYNGEERAKGNILERFSAQQFPDLHSELNLSSLELGDSALYFCASSATSGGDTQYFGPGTRLTVL.

This clone was found once. V and J are TRBV27 and TRBJ2-1, with D possibly TRBD1 on 6 matching bases. The V gene's germline CDR1 is MNHEY and CDR2 SMNVEV (reference sequence). Trimming stripped 3 bases from V and 10 bases from J, with 13 bases between. The CDR3 consists of 13 residues. CDR3 loop: CASSFDRLAEQFF. The CDR3 DNA reads TGTGCCAGCAGTTTCGACAGGTTGGCAGAGCAGTTCTTC.

A few counts support this clone. The J gene is TRBJ1-1, the V gene TRBV6-6; D is uncertain. Germline lookup yields CDR1 MNHNY and CDR2 SVGAGI (reference sequence). Trimming left V 6 bases short and J 1 base short, with 6 bases between. CDR3 size: 12 residues. CDR3 bases: TGTGCCAGCAGGTCCGGGAACACTGAAGCTTTCTTT. The encoded protein is CASRSGNTEAFF.

This chain connects TRBV6-2 or TRBV6-3 to TRBJ2-7; no definite D call. Per the germline V gene, CDR1 is MNHEY and CDR2 is SVGEGT. V was clipped by 2 bases and J by 0 bases, with 11 bases between them. The length of the CDR3 is 15 residues. CDR3 in amino acids: CASSYQTPHSYEQYF. Written as DNA, the CDR3 is TGTGCCAGCAGTTACCAGACACCGCACTCCTACGAGCAGTACTTC.

V is TRBV5-1 and J is TRBJ1-1, with 7 nucleotides matching TRBD1. J lost 1 base, V lost 3 bases, and 6 bases had no gene match. The germline V gene has CDR1 SGHRS and CDR2 YFSETQ. The CDR3 extends over 15 amino acids. CDR3 sequence (DNA): TGCGCCAGCAGCTCGAGGGGACAGCAGAACACTGAAGCTTTCTTT. Translated, it gives CASSSRGQQNTEAFF. Combining the CDR3 with reference TRBV5-1 and TRBJ1-1 gives the whole variable domain KAGVTQTPRYLIKTRGQQVTLSCSPISGHRSVSWYQQTPGQGLQFLFEYFSETQRNKGNFPGRFSGRQFSNSRSEMNVSTLELGDSALYLCASSSRGQQNTEAFFGQGTRLTVV.

The V and J genes are TRBV5-5 and TRBJ2-2; the match to TRBD2 covers 7 bases. The J segment lost 6 bases and the V segment lost 2 bases, leaving 7 bases of the junction unmatched. Germline lookup yields CDR1 SGHKS and CDR2 YYEKEE (reference sequence). The CDR3 is 15 residues long. The CDR3 DNA reads as TGTGCCAGCAGCTTTTCGGGCGGGAGATCCGGGGAGCTGTTTTTT. Translation gives CASSFSGGRSGELFF.

The rearrangement joins TRBV7-9 to TRBJ2-7, with 9 bases identical to TRBD1. This CDR3 is built from 18 residues. V lost 5 bases and J lost 2; bases outside the gene matches: 16. Per germline, CDR1 SEHNR and CDR2 FQNEAQ (reference sequence). CDR3 DNA: TGTGCCAGCAGCCGGACAGGGGCCGGCCACGTCCCCCCCTACGAGCAGTACTTC. As protein: CASSRTGAGHVPPYEQYF.

Here the CDR3 DNA reads TGTGCCAGCAGCCGGGTAGGCGAGCAGTACTTC. Translation gives CASSRVGEQYF. The chain is built from TRBV7-9 and TRBJ2-7; D is ambiguous. V lost 5 bases to trimming and J lost 6 bases, with 8 bases between them. Per the germline V gene, CDR1 is SEHNR and CDR2 is FQNEAQ (reference sequence). The length of the CDR3 is 11 residues.

The J gene is TRBJ1-4, the V gene TRBV19, with a tentative D call TRBD1 (6 bases). This CDR3 is 14 amino acids long. V gave up 3 bases and J gave up 10 bases, with 15 bases separating them. Germline V gene lookup returns CDR1 LNHDA and CDR2 SQIVND (reference sequence). The CDR3 DNA sequence: TGTGCCAGTAGTATTTCCGGGACACAGGGAAAACTGTTTTTT. Translating gives CASSISGTQGKLFF.

This clone has only a few counts. V gene TRBV15 combines with J gene TRBJ2-7, with 8 bases aligning to TRBD1. Germline lookup yields CDR1 LNHNV and CDR2 YYDKDF (reference sequence). V was clipped by 3 bases and J by 6 bases; unmatched bases: 10. The CDR3 contains 15 residues. The CDR3 DNA is TGTGCCACCAGCAGCTCTGGACAGGGATTTTCCGAGCAGTACTTC. This gives the protein CATSSSGQGFSEQYF.

CDR3 sequence reads: CASSLSGNYGYTF. CDR3 coding DNA: TGTGCCAGCAGTCTATCAGGGAACTATGGCTACACCTTC. The chain combines TRBV2 with TRBJ1-2; a possible D gene is TRBD1 (5 bases). Looked up from germline, CDR1 is SNHLY and CDR2 is FYNNEI. V was cut by 5 bases and J by 2 bases, with 9 bases left in between. The length of the CDR3 is 13 residues.